The present T cell receptor (beta chain) was sequenced within a study of T-cell memory formation after mild COVID-19. About the study: Clustering of TCRs was largely donor specific.

Germline trimming cut 1 base from V and 10 bases from J; bases unmatched to any gene: 8. There are 15 residues in the CDR3. Germline CDR1 and CDR2: LGHNA and YSLEER. In TCRdb, the 5' RACE reads were re-called with MiXCR into one record per CDR3 protein. Of around 410,000 distinct CDR3 sequences listed, roughly a quarter are singletons. This clonotype has at least ten counts. This chain links TRBV4-3 with TRBJ2-1; 9 bases line up with TRBD2. This clonotype was sampled from an adult woman who had mild COVID-19 (a few samples of this study predate the infection). Cell type and time point are not known. Material for sequencing was PBMCs or a T cell subset sorted from them (not recorded which). The CDR3 coding sequence is TGCGCCAGCAGCCAAGCCTGGGTCAGCGGGAGGGAGCAGTTCTTC. It specifies CASSQAWVSGREQFF.